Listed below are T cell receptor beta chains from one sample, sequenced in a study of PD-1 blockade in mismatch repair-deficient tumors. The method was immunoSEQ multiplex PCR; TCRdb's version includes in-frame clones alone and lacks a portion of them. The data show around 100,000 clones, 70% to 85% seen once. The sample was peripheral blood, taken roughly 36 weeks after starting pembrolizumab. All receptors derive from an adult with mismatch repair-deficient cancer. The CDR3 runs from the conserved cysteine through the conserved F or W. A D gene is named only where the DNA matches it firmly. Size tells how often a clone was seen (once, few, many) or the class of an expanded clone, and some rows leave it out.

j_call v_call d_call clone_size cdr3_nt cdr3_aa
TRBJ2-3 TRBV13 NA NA TGTGCCAGCAGCTTAGGCCTGATGGGGGGCGGCACAGATACGCAGTATTTT CASSLGLMGGGTDTQYF
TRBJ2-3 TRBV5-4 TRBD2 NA TGTGCCAGCAGCTTCGGACTAGCGGGGGGGGGAGATACGCAGTATTTT CASSFGLAGGGDTQYF
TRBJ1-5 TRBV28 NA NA TGTGCCAGCAGCCCACCCGACACCCGCGGCCAGCCCCAGCATTTT CASSPPDTRGQPQHF
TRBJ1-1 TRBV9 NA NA TGTGCCAGCAGCGTCCGGGCCGGGGCTCAAGACACTGAAGCTTTCTTT CASSVRAGAQDTEAFF
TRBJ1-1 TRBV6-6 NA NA TGTGCCAGCAGTCCAAGGGACGGACTTGAAGCTTTCTTT CASSPRDGLEAFF
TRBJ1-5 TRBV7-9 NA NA TGTGCCAGCAGCTCGAGCGGACGGGCAAATCAGCCCCAGCATTTT CASSSSGRANQPQHF
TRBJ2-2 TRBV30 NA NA TGTGCCTGGAGTGTACCGGTAGGGGAGCTGTTTTTT CAWSVPVGELFF
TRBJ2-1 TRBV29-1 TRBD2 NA TGCAGCGTTGAAGAGGTCGGGCGACTAGCGGGAACCTACAATGAGCAGTTCTTC CSVEEVGRLAGTYNEQFF
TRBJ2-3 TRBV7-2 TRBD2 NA TGTGCCAGCAGCTTAGTCAGCGGGAGGGCCAAAGATACGCAGTATTTT CASSLVSGRAKDTQYF
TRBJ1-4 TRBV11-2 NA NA TGTGCCAGCAGCTCAACCCCTCCCTCAGGTGGGGAAAAACTGTTTTTT CASSSTPPSGGEKLFF
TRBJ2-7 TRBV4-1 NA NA TGCGCCAGCAGCCGGCTAGCGAGTGACGAGCAGTACTTC CASSRLASDEQYF
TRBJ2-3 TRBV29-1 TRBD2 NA TGCAGCGTGGACTCCCCCGCGCGGGGGGGATTAGATACGCAGTATTTT CSVDSPARGGLDTQYF
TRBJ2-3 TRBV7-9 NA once TGTGCCAGCAGCTTAGGGGACAACACAGATACGCAGTATTTT CASSLGDNTDTQYF
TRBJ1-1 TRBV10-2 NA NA TGCGCCAGCAGTGAGAAGGGGCAGATCATGAACACTGAAGCTTTCTTT CASSEKGQIMNTEAFF
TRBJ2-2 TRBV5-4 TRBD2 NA TGTGCCAGCAGCACCCCCCTAGCGGGAGGGAGCGACGGGGAGCTGTTTTTT CASSTPLAGGSDGELFF
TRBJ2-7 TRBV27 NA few TGTGCCAGCAACTCCCCAGACAAACCCTACGAGCAGTACTTC CASNSPDKPYEQYF
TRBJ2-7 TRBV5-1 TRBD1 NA TGCGCCAGCAGCACAAACAGGGGTCCTCGATACGAGCAGTACTTC CASSTNRGPRYEQYF
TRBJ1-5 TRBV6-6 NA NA TGTGCCAGCATGGGGAGGGCCTACAATCAGCCCCAGCATTTT CASMGRAYNQPQHF
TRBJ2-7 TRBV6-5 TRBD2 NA TGTGCCAGCAGTTCACCGGCCAGCGGGAGTCGGTACGAGCAGTACTTC CASSSPASGSRYEQYF
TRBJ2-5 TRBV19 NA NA TGTGCCAGTAGTATAGGGTCCAGGCAGCAAGAGACCCAGTACTTC CASSIGSRQQETQYF
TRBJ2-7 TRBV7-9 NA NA TGTGCCAGCAGCCAGACGGGGAGGGAGCAGTACTTC CASSQTGREQYF
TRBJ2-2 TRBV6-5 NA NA TGTGCCAGCCCCCGCCAGGACAAGGCGACCGGGGAGCTGTTTTTT CASPRQDKATGELFF
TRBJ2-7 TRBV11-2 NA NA TGTGCCAGCAGTCCCTTCCCGGCTTCGAGCTCCTACGAGCAGTACTTC CASSPFPASSSYEQYF